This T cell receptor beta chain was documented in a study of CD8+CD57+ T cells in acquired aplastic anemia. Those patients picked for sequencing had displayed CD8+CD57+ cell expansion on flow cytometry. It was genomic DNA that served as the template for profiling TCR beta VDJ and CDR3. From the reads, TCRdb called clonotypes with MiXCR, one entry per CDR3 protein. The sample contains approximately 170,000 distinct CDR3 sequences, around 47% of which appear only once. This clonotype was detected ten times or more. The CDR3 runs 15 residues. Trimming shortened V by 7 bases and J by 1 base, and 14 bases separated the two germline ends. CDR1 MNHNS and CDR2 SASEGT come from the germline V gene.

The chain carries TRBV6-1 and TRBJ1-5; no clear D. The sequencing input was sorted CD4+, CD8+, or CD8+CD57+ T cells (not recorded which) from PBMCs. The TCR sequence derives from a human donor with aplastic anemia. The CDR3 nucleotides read TGTGCCAGCACCCCCCAGGTTAGGAGCAATCAGCCCCAGCATTTT. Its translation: CASTPQVRSNQPQHF.